This TCR beta chain emerged from a study of shared clonotypes between healthy human individuals. Study-wide context: CD8 memory received one plate per donor, CD8 naive two, CD4 memory three and CD4 naive three.

Broader study findings: Owing to a small donor count, the genetic and exposure-history diversity represented was limited.

Nashville, Tennessee was home to all donors, each a Caucasian adult. This CDR3 has 14 amino acids. Per the germline V gene, CDR1 is SGHTA and CDR2 is FQGTGA. V shed 5 bases, J shed 9 bases, and the junction held 4 bases outside the gene matches. Method: immunoSEQ multiplex PCR; TCRdb's copy keeps in-frame clones and lacks some. The table includes approximately 2.3 million clones, over 90% detected once. As to this clone: Its antigen is still unknown.

The V and J genes are TRBV7-3 and TRBJ2-1, with TRBD2 matching over 13 bases. The material sequenced was naive CD4+ T cells from PBMCs. Subset reported: CD45RA+ positively selected. The source of this sequence is a man aged 18 to 30 in good health. Some clones in this sample may be carry-over from other donors' samples. The CDR3 protein is CASSTSGRESEQFF. In DNA form, the CDR3 reads TGTGCCAGCAGCACTAGCGGGAGGGAAAGTGAGCAGTTCTTC.